This passage covers 5 T cell receptor beta chains from one sample sequenced in a study of blood T cell repertoires in COVID-19. Repertoires were generated with immunoSEQ multiplex PCR, while TCRdb's copy carries only in-frame clones and drops some. The top ten hold 0.7% of the sample, which has approximately 480,000 clones, approximately 90% seen once. Sequences were obtained from PBMCs or T cells enriched from blood (not recorded which). The receptors were sampled from a young woman who had recovered from COVID-19.

This clone was seen only once. The chain is built from TRBV30 and TRBJ1-1; perhaps TRBD1 as D (6 bases). The germline V and J ends were trimmed by 3 bases and 0 bases, with 11 bases remaining between them. Germline values: CDR1 GTSNPN, CDR2 SVGIG (reference sequence). CDR3 length: 14 residues. CDR3: CAWRRQVMNTEAFF. In nucleotides, the CDR3 is TGTGCCTGGAGAAGACAGGTCATGAACACTGAAGCTTTCTTT.

CDR3 in amino acids: CASSQISPGGWDGYTF. The CDR3 coding sequence is TGTGCCAGCAGCCAAATTTCCCCCGGAGGGTGGGATGGCTACACCTTC. The J gene is TRBJ1-2, the V gene TRBV3-1 (or the pseudogene TRBV3-2); D gene unclear. This CDR3 region has 16 residues. Per germline, CDR1 LGHDT and CDR2 YNNKEL (reference sequence). With 2 bases removed from V and 6 bases from J, the gap between germline ends came to 19 bases.

V gene TRBV6-5 combines with J gene TRBJ1-2, with TRBD1 as a possible D gene (5 bases). Trimming removed 7 bases from V and 2 bases from J, with 17 bases in between. The CDR3 contains 15 residues. CDR1 is MNHEY and CDR2 is SVGAGI in the germline V gene. The CDR3 DNA reads as TGTGCCAGCACTCGAAACACAGGAGACAACTATGGCTACACCTTC. It is translated as CASTRNTGDNYGYTF.

The J gene is TRBJ1-5, the V gene TRBV11-2; D call uncertain. CDR1 and CDR2 from the germline V gene are SGHAT and FQNNGV. This CDR3 is built from 13 residues. V lost 5 bases and J 4 bases, leaving 9 bases between the germline ends. The CDR3 loop reads CASSTSGNQPQHF. CDR3 nucleotides: TGTGCCAGCAGCACAAGCGGGAATCAGCCCCAGCATTTT.

The chain links TRBV6-1 to TRBJ1-5; 7 bases agree with TRBD1. The CDR3 is 17 residues long. The V segment lost 1 base and the J segment 3 bases; nucleotides outside the gene matches: 9. Germline CDR1 is MNHNS and CDR2 is SASEGT. The CDR3, as DNA: TGTGCCAGCAGTGAAGTAGAAGGGGGCTGGGTCAATCAGCCCCAGCATTTT. Translated, it gives CASSEVEGGWVNQPQHF.